This TCR beta chain stems from a study of cytomegalovirus exposure and HLA in healthy donors. Study-level points and caveats: Researchers reported that a few CMV-associated chains were confirmed in vitro as CMV antigen-specific.

Researchers ran the PCR with 60 Vbeta and 13 Jbeta primers. The repertoire was sequenced with immunoSEQ multiplex PCR; TCRdb's copy has only in-frame clones and lacks some. The data show 89,000 or so clones, roughly 75% seen once. With 8 bases clipped from V and 3 bases from J, the junction kept 2 bases outside the gene matches. The CDR3 covers 16 residues. Germline loops: CDR1 SGHTA, CDR2 FQGTGA. Note on this clone: Antigen: not known.

The TCR was taken from a man between 60 and 70 years old in good health and CMV-seronegative. The sequencing input was PBMCs. This chain joins TRBV7-3 and TRBJ2-6; TRBD2 matches 15 bases. The DNA of the CDR3 is TGTGCCAGCGGACTAGCGGGGGGGCTTGGGGCCAACGTCCTGACTTTC. This sequence encodes CASGLAGGLGANVLTF.